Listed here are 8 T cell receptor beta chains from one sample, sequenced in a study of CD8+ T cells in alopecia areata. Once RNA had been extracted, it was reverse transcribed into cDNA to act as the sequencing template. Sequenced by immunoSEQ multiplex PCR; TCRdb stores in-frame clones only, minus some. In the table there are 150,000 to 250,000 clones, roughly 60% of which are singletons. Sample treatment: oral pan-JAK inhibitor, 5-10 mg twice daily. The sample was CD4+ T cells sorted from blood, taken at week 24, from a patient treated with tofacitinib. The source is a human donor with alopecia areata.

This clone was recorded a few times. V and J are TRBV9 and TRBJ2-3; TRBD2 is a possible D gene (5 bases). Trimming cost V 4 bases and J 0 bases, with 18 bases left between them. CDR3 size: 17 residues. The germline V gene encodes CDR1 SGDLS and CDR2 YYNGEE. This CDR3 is CASSKRISDPSTDTQYF. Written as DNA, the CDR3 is TGTGCCAGCAGCAAGCGGATTAGCGACCCTAGCACAGATACGCAGTATTTT.

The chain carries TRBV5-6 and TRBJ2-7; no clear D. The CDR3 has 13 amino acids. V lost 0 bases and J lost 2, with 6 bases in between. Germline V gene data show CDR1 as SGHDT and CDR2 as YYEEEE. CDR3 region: CASSLAGTYEQYF. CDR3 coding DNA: TGTGCCAGCAGCTTGGCTGGTACCTACGAGCAGTACTTC.

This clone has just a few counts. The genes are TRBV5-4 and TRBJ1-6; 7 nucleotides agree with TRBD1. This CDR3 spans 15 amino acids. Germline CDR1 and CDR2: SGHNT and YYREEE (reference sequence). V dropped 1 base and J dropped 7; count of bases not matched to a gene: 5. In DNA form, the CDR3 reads TGTGCCAGCAGCTTGACAGGGGACTCGAATTCACCCCTCCACTTT. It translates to CASSLTGDSNSPLHF.

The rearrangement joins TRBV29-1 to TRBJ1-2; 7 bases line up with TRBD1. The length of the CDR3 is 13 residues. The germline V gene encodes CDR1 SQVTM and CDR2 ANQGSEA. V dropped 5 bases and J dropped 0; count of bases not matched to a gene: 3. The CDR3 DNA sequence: TGCAGCGTTCGGACAGGCACTAACTATGGCTACACCTTC. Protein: CSVRTGTNYGYTF.

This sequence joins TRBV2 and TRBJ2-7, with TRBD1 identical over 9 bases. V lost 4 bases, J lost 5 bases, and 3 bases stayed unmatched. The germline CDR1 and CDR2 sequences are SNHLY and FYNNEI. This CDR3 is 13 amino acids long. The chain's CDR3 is CASSGDRGNEQYF. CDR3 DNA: TGTGCCAGCAGTGGAGACAGGGGGAACGAGCAGTACTTC.

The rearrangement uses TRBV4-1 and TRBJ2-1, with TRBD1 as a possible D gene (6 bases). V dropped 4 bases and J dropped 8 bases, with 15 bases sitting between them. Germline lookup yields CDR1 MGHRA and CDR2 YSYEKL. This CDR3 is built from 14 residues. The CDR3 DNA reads TGCGCCAGCAGCCGACAGGTTTTGTTGGATGAGCAGTTCTTC. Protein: CASSRQVLLDEQFF.

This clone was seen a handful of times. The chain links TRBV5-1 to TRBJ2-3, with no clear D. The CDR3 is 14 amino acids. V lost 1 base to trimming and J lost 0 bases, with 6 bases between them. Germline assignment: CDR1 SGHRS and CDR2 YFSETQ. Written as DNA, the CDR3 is TGCGCCAGCAGCTTGTTCGATAGCACAGATACGCAGTATTTT. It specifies CASSLFDSTDTQYF.

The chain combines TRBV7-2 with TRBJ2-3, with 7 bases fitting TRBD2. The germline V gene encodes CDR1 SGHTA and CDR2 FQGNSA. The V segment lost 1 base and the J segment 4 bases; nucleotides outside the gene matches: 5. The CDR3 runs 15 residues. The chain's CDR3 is CASSLGLAGSDTQYF. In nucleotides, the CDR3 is TGTGCCAGCAGCTTAGGACTAGCTGGTTCAGATACGCAGTATTTT. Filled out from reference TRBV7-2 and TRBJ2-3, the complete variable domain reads GAGVSQSPSNKVTEKGKDVELRCDPISGHTALYWYRQSLGQGLEFLIYFQGNSAPDKSGLPSDRFSAERTGGSVSTLTIQRTQQEDSAVYLCASSLGLAGSDTQYFGPGTRLTVL.